In this sample, the clone carrying this T cell receptor (beta chain) turned up many times. No antigen is known for it. The CDR3 has 17 residues. Germline V gene sequence: CDR1 KGHSH, CDR2 LQKENI. Trimming stripped 3 bases from V and 0 bases from J, with 14 bases between. The method was immunoSEQ multiplex PCR; TCRdb's version includes in-frame clones alone and lacks a portion of them. This table holds under 95,000 clones, 78% found once. These data belong to a study of radiotherapy plus CTLA-4 blockade in lung cancer. About the study: Among patients, less than 20% showed objective responses, and approximately 31% had disease control. Broader study findings: Blood TCR clones of tumor origin expanded after radiotherapy plus ipilimumab.

Alongside CTLA-4 blockade with ipilimumab, patients with chemo-refractory metastatic non-small-cell lung cancer received focal radiation. V usage is TRBV18 and J usage is TRBJ1-4, with D possibly TRBD1 on 6 matching bases. This specimen was peripheral blood, taken from a patient treated with radiotherapy plus ipilimumab. This TCR came from a human donor with non-small cell lung cancer whose response to radiotherapy plus ipilimumab could not be evaluated. Some clones in this sample may be carry-over from other donors' samples. The CDR3 loop is CASSPPNGQTTNEKLFF. The CDR3 DNA reads as TGTGCCAGCTCACCGCCTAACGGACAGACAACTAATGAAAAACTGTTTTTT.